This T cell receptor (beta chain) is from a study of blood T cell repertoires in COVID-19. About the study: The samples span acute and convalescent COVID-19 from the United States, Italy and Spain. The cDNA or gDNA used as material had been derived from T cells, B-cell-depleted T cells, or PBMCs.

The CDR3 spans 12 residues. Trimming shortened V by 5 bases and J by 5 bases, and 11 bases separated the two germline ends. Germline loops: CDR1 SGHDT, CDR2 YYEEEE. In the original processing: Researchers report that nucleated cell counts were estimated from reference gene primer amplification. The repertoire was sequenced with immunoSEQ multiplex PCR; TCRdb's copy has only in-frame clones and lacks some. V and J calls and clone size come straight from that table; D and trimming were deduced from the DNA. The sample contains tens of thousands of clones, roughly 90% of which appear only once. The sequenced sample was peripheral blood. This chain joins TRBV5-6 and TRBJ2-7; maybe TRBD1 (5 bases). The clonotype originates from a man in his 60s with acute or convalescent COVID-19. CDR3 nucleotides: TGTGCCAGCAGTGTTCGGACAAACGAGCAGTACTTC. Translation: CASSVRTNEQYF.